The clone carrying this T cell receptor (beta chain) was detected only a few times. Its cognate antigen is unknown. This CDR3 region has 15 residues. V dropped 0 bases and J dropped 5 bases, with 10 bases sitting between them. The record originates from a study of response to subunit inactivated influenza vaccine. Broader study findings: The authors put forward the suggestion that each seasonal influenza vaccination may bring in only a limited number of new T cells.

One entry per CDR3 protein, called by TCRdb with MiXCR from the RT-PCR reads. This table has approximately 200,000 distinct CDR3 sequences, 14% appearing once. This material consisted of CD8+ T cells sorted from PBMCs, taken more than 4 days after vaccination. The clonotype originates from a man over 45 who received an inactivated influenza vaccine. The chain is built from TRBV23-1 and TRBJ1-4, with D uncertain. TRBV23-1 is sorted into the ORF group, with uncertain function. The CDR3 reads CASSQSQRDNEKLFF. The CDR3 nucleotides read TGCGCCAGCAGTCAATCTCAACGTGACAATGAAAAACTGTTTTTT.